The clone carrying this T cell receptor beta chain was recorded at least ten times. What it binds is unknown. Unique molecular identifiers featured in how the TCRbeta library was prepared. TCRdb ran MiXCR on the PCR reads and lists one entry per CDR3 protein. The repertoire consists of 280,000 or so distinct CDR3 sequences, with more than 9% occurring once and the leading ten covering around 20%. These data come from a study of T-cell reconstitution after alpha-beta-depleted transplantation in children. Study-level points and caveats: Most T-cell counts and diversity one year after the transplant came from T cells that were newly produced. Expanded graft clones, several hundred of them, were reportedly the source of alpha-beta T cells about two months after transplant. From surviving recipient T cells and thymic progenitors came the high day-60 TCRbeta diversity observed in some patients.

V dropped 5 bases and J dropped 3 bases, with 11 bases sitting between them. The V gene's germline CDR1 is MNHEY and CDR2 SVGEGT. This CDR3 has 14 amino acids. V is TRBV6-2 or TRBV6-3 and J is TRBJ2-1; no firm D call. The sample here was peripheral blood, taken 180 days after TCRalphabeta/CD19-depleted stem cell transplant. This clonotype was sampled from a male patient between 2 and 15 years old who had a stem cell transplant for chronic granulomatous disease, so the T cells may come from the graft donor. The CDR3 loop is CASSRYIFYNEQFF. DNA for the CDR3: TGTGCCAGCAGTAGATATATCTTCTACAATGAGCAGTTCTTC.